One sample yielded the 28 T cell receptor beta chains listed below, sequenced in a study of blood T cell repertoires in COVID-19. TCRdb's table, derived via immunoSEQ multiplex PCR, lists solely in-frame clones and lacks some. The data hold about 250,000 clones, with roughly 86% observed a single time. The sequencing sample was made of peripheral blood. These receptors were taken from an older woman who had recovered from COVID-19.

The chain recombines TRBV19 with TRBJ1-2, with TRBD1 as a possible D gene (6 bases). This CDR3 comprises 12 residues. Germline lookup yields CDR1 LNHDA and CDR2 SQIVND (reference sequence). The germline V and J ends were trimmed by 5 bases and 9 bases, with 13 bases remaining between them. The CDR3 region is CASSSRGGSYTF. In nucleotides, the CDR3 is TGTGCCAGTAGTTCCAGGGGAGGGAGCTACACCTTC. The full variable domain, rest sourced from reference TRBV19 and TRBJ1-2, is DGGITQSPKYLFRKEGQNVTLSCEQNLNHDAMYWYRQDPGQGLRLIYYSQIVNDFQKGDIAEGYSVSREKKESFPLTVTSAQKNPTAFYLCASSSRGGSYTFGSGTRLTVV.

This clone was counted once. V gene TRBV19 combines with J gene TRBJ2-1; no clear D. CDR3 length equals 14 residues. V shed 3 bases and J shed 4 bases, with 10 bases lying between them. Germline V gene data show CDR1 as LNHDA and CDR2 as SQIVND (reference sequence). The DNA for the CDR3 is TGTGCCAGTAGTATTTCTAACGGGTACAATGAGCAGTTCTTC. This sequence encodes CASSISNGYNEQFF.

This clone was seen at least ten times. This chain links TRBV9 with TRBJ1-1; 9 positions agree with TRBD1. The V gene's germline CDR1 is SGDLS and CDR2 YYNGEE. The V segment lost 4 bases and the J segment 2 bases; nucleotides outside the gene matches: 6. This CDR3 has 15 amino acids. The CDR3 here is CASSTGTGRNTEAFF. DNA of the CDR3: TGTGCCAGCAGCACGGGGACAGGGAGAAACACTGAAGCTTTCTTT. The entire variable domain, with the rest obtained from reference TRBV9 and TRBJ1-1, is as follows: DSGVTQTPKHLITATGQRVTLRCSPRSGDLSVYWYQQSLDQGLQFLIQYYNGEERAKGNILERFSAQQFPDLHSELNLSSLELGDSALYFCASSTGTGRNTEAFFGQGTRLTVV.

This clone was detected once. The rearrangement joins TRBV7-6 to TRBJ2-7; possibly TRBD1 for D (5 bases). The CDR3 loop spans 13 amino acids. Trimming removed 2 bases from V and 2 bases from J, with 7 bases in between. CDR1 SGHVS and CDR2 FNYEAQ come from the germline V gene. In DNA, the CDR3 is TGTGCCAGCAGCTTACAGGGTACCTACGAGCAGTACTTC. Its translation: CASSLQGTYEQYF.

This chain uses TRBV24-1 with TRBJ1-5; D is perhaps TRBD1 (6 bases). In germline, CDR1 is KGHDR, CDR2 SFDVKD. V lost 5 bases to trimming and J lost 8 bases, with 12 bases between them. This CDR3 has 13 amino acids. DNA for the CDR3: TGTGCCACCAGTGGAGCAGGGGTTGAGCCCCAGCATTTT. Translation gives CATSGAGVEPQHF.

This clone was observed a few times. V gene TRBV7-2 combines with J gene TRBJ2-3; TRBD2 matches 8 bases. The germline CDR1 and CDR2 sequences are SGHTA and FQGNSA. This CDR3 is built from 17 residues. Trimming removed 5 bases from V and 7 bases from J; junction bases left unmatched: 17. The CDR3 region is CASSPGGVRGQYNTQYF. DNA of the CDR3: TGTGCCAGCAGCCCGGGAGGGGTGCGGGGGCAATATAATACGCAGTATTTT.

V and J are TRBV4-3 and TRBJ2-1; 10 nucleotides match TRBD2. J was trimmed by 3 bases and V by 4 bases; bases with no gene match: 6. CDR3 length: 16 amino acids. CDR1 is LGHNA and CDR2 is YSLEER in the germline V gene. Here the CDR3 reads CASSRALAGDYNEQFF. The CDR3 DNA is TGCGCCAGCAGCCGAGCCCTAGCGGGGGACTACAATGAGCAGTTCTTC.

This chain joins TRBV28 and TRBJ1-2; 7 nucleotides line up with TRBD1. In germline, CDR1 is MDHEN, CDR2 SYDVKM. Trimming removed 6 bases from V and 2 bases from J; junction bases left unmatched: 9. The CDR3 runs 15 residues. The CDR3 loop is CASSWLGQRNYGYTF. The CDR3 coding sequence is TGTGCCAGCAGCTGGCTGGGACAGAGGAACTATGGCTACACCTTC.

V gene TRBV7-9 combines with J gene TRBJ2-5, with TRBD1 identical over 7 bases. The V and J ends lost 5 bases and 2 bases, in that order; junction bases with no gene match: 5. CDR1 and CDR2 (germline): SEHNR, FQNEAQ (reference sequence). The CDR3 spans 14 residues. This chain's CDR3 is CASSPGRGQETQYF. Here the CDR3 DNA reads TGTGCCAGCAGCCCAGGCAGGGGGCAAGAGACCCAGTACTTC.

The chain employs TRBV9 and TRBJ2-7; D might be TRBD2 (6 bases). CDR3 size: 15 residues. With 4 bases removed from V and 9 bases from J, the gap between germline ends came to 23 bases. The germline V gene encodes CDR1 SGDLS and CDR2 YYNGEE. The CDR3: CASSRGRAGSSGQYF. In nucleotides, the CDR3 is TGTGCCAGCAGCAGAGGGCGGGCGGGGTCGTCGGGGCAGTACTTC.

DNA of the CDR3: TGCGCCAGCAGCTTACCTTTGACGAGGGCCCCTTCTGGGGCCAACGTCCTGACTTTC. Amino acid sequence: CASSLPLTRAPSGANVLTF. The V gene is TRBV5-1, the J gene TRBJ2-6, with D perhaps matching TRBD2 (5 bases). Trimming took 2 bases from V and 1 from J, leaving 19 bases between them. The CDR3 is 19 amino acids. Per the germline V gene, CDR1 is SGHRS and CDR2 is YFSETQ.

The chain couples TRBV3-1 (or the pseudogene TRBV3-2) to TRBJ2-7; 8 bases are a match to TRBD2. The CDR3 consists of 15 residues. V shed 3 bases and J 6 bases; nucleotides not matched to a gene: 10. Germline V lookup: CDR1 LGHDT, CDR2 YNNKEL (reference sequence). Here the CDR3 DNA reads TGTGCCAGCAGCCAGGCGGGGGGTATGGCGCGCGAGCAGTACTTC. Translating it yields CASSQAGGMAREQYF.

The chain links TRBV21-1 to TRBJ2-5; the table's D call, TRBD2, has no DNA check behind it. TRBV21-1 is labeled a pseudogene. CDR3 size: 16 residues. The CDR3 nucleotides read TGTGCCAGCAGCCTCAAAGGCACAGGAGGGCAAGAGACCCAGTACTTC. Protein sequence: CASSLKGTGGQETQYF.

This clone was counted once. V gene TRBV6-5 combines with J gene TRBJ1-2; D is possibly TRBD1 (6 bases). Germline CDR1 reads MNHEY; CDR2 reads SVGAGI. The CDR3 covers 16 residues. Trimming shortened V by 3 bases and J by 4 bases, and 18 bases separated the two germline ends. The CDR3 bases are TGTGCCAGCAGTTATTACGGGGGGCGTCGGGGCTATGGCTACACCTTC. Translation: CASSYYGGRRGYGYTF.

V gene TRBV3-1 (or the pseudogene TRBV3-2) combines with J gene TRBJ2-7; TRBD2 is a possible D gene (6 bases). The CDR3 contains 12 residues. Trimming shortened V by 4 bases and J by 11 bases, and 15 bases separated the two germline ends. CDR1 is LGHDT and CDR2 is YNNKEL in the germline V gene (reference sequence). The CDR3 region has the DNA TGTGCCAGCAGCCGGTCATCCGGGGGAAAGTACTTC. This encodes CASSRSSGGKYF.

V is TRBV5-8 and J is TRBJ1-5; no clear D gene. Trimming removed 2 bases from V and 4 bases from J, with 7 bases in between. The CDR3 loop spans 13 amino acids. The germline gives CDR1 SGHTS, CDR2 YDEGEE. The CDR3 sequence: CASSLQHNQPQHF. CDR3 coding DNA: TGTGCCAGCAGCTTACAGCATAATCAGCCCCAGCATTTT.

This chain uses TRBV7-3 with TRBJ2-5, with a tentative D call TRBD2 (7 bases). Per the germline V gene, CDR1 is SGHTA and CDR2 is FQGTGA. V was shortened by 5 bases and J by 1 base, with 14 bases between the two germline ends. The CDR3 totals 15 residues. The CDR3 is CASSPLGGGQETQYF. The CDR3 DNA reads TGTGCCAGCAGCCCCCTGGGAGGGGGCCAAGAGACCCAGTACTTC.

This chain links TRBV9 with TRBJ2-7; no reliable D call. Trimming removed 0 bases from V and 6 bases from J, with 7 bases in between. CDR1 and CDR2 from the germline V gene are SGDLS and YYNGEE. The CDR3 totals 12 residues. The CDR3 spells CASSVGGGEQYF. The CDR3 nucleotides read TGTGCCAGCAGCGTAGGTGGCGGCGAGCAGTACTTC.

The J gene is TRBJ2-3, the V gene TRBV6-1; maybe TRBD1 (6 bases). The germline gives CDR1 MNHNS, CDR2 SASEGT. The CDR3 totals 16 residues. V dropped 2 bases and J dropped 7 bases, with 19 bases sitting between them. The CDR3 protein is CASSELPGVRVYTQYF. For the CDR3, the DNA is TGTGCCAGCAGTGAACTTCCAGGGGTACGGGTTTATACGCAGTATTTT.

The gene calls are TRBV21-1 and TRBJ2-7; TRBD1 reflects the table's D call only, with no check against the DNA. TRBV21-1 is a known pseudogene. The length of the CDR3 is 12 residues. The CDR3 nucleotides read TGTGCCAGCAACCCTCAGGGTGGCGAGCAGTACTTC. This sequence encodes CASNPQGGEQYF.

This clone occurred a few times. The V call is TRBV9, the J call TRBJ2-7; 8 nucleotides match TRBD2. The germline V gene encodes CDR1 SGDLS and CDR2 YYNGEE. There are 15 residues in the CDR3. Trimming removed 4 bases from V and 2 bases from J; junction bases left unmatched: 8. In nucleotides, the CDR3 is TGTGCCAGCAGCTCGGGGGGGGTGAATCCCTACGAGCAGTACTTC. It yields the protein CASSSGGVNPYEQYF. The whole variable domain, filled in from reference TRBV9 and TRBJ2-7, reads DSGVTQTPKHLITATGQRVTLRCSPRSGDLSVYWYQQSLDQGLQFLIQYYNGEERAKGNILERFSAQQFPDLHSELNLSSLELGDSALYFCASSSGGVNPYEQYFGPGTRLTVT.

The chain employs TRBV5-1 and TRBJ2-2; D may be TRBD1 (5 bases). The CDR3 sequence is 15 residues long. The germline V and J ends were trimmed by 4 bases and 4 bases, with 14 bases remaining between them. CDR1 and CDR2 (germline): SGHRS, YFSETQ. CDR3: CASSPRQSFTGELFF. DNA for the CDR3: TGCGCCAGCAGCCCTAGACAGTCGTTCACCGGGGAGCTGTTTTTT.

This rearrangement joins TRBV13 to TRBJ1-2; 8 bases line up with TRBD1. In germline, CDR1 is PRHDT, CDR2 FYEKMQ (reference sequence). V was clipped by 5 bases and J by 2 bases; unmatched bases: 10. This CDR3 is 16 amino acids long. The chain's CDR3 is CASSKTGDEYNYGYTF. CDR3 in DNA: TGTGCCAGCAGCAAGACAGGGGATGAGTACAACTATGGCTACACCTTC.

This clone was seen a handful of times. The V and J genes are TRBV10-3 and TRBJ1-6; 7 bases line up with TRBD1. The CDR3 is made up of 13 amino acids. Germline CDR1 ENHRY, CDR2 SYGVKD. Trimming at V came to 3 bases and at J to 15 bases, leaving 8 bases not matched to a gene. The CDR3 sequence is CAISEGSDRVLHF. The CDR3 DNA reads as TGTGCCATCAGTGAAGGGTCAGACAGGGTCCTCCACTTT.

In this sample, this clone turned up a few times. The chain joins TRBV7-2 to TRBJ1-6, with 10 nucleotides matching TRBD1. CDR1 and CDR2 (germline): SGHTA, FQGNSA. The ends lost 8 bases at V and 10 bases at J; junction bases unmatched: 11. CDR3 size: 15 residues. CDR3 nucleotide sequence: TGTGCCAGCGGCTATCTCGGGACAGGGGAGTCACCCCTCCACTTT. Protein product: CASGYLGTGESPLHF.

The rearrangement links TRBV7-2 to TRBJ1-3; 9 nucleotides align to TRBD1. Trimming cost V 6 bases and J 4 bases; bases outside gene matches: 7. This CDR3 spans 15 amino acids. In germline, CDR1 is SGHTA, CDR2 FQGNSA. CDR3 in amino acids: CASRNTGQGGNTIYF. The CDR3 DNA follows: TGTGCCAGCAGGAATACCGGACAGGGGGGAAACACCATATATTTT.

This chain uses TRBV5-4 with TRBJ2-2; the D is unclear. The CDR3 extends over 12 amino acids. Trimming removed 2 bases from V and 4 bases from J, with 3 bases in between. The germline V gene has CDR1 SGHNT and CDR2 YYREEE (reference sequence). CDR3 nucleotides: TGTGCCAGCAGCTTCTTCACCGGGGAGCTGTTTTTT. This gives the protein CASSFFTGELFF. Looking up the rest from reference TRBV5-4 and TRBJ2-2 gives the full variable domain: ETGVTQSPTHLIKTRGQQVTLRCSSQSGHNTVSWYQQALGQGPQFIFQYYREEENGRGNFPPRFSGLQFPNYSSELNVNALELDDSALYLCASSFFTGELFFGEGSRLTVL.

The chain links TRBV5-1 to TRBJ2-5, with TRBD1 identical over 11 bases. Germline V gene data show CDR1 as SGHRS and CDR2 as YFSETQ. The CDR3 consists of 18 residues. J gave up 0 bases and V 2 bases, and 9 bases lay outside the gene matches. The DNA of the CDR3 is TGCGCCAGCAGCTTACACGGTTCGGGACAGGGGGACCAAGAGACCCAGTACTTC. Translated, it gives CASSLHGSGQGDQETQYF.